This note documents a single T cell receptor beta chain sequence. Enrolled during active infection, Seattle patients were then followed longitudinally. This entry belongs to a study of blood T cell repertoires in COVID-19. The V end lost 4 bases, the J end lost 0 bases, and 10 bases lay between the germline ends. Germline V gene data show CDR1 as LGHDT and CDR2 as YNNKEL (reference sequence). The CDR3 contains 15 residues. Assay used: immunoSEQ multiplex PCR; TCRdb lists only in-frame clones, some missing. The sample comprises about 230,000 clones, 85% to 90% of which are singletons, and approximately 10% rests with the top ten.

V is TRBV3-1 (or the pseudogene TRBV3-2) and J is TRBJ1-3; possibly TRBD1 for D (5 bases). The receptor was isolated from a man between 50 and 59 years old with COVID-19, enrolled during active disease. Sequenced input: peripheral blood. The CDR3 region is CASSPHRSSGNTIYF. For the CDR3, the DNA is TGTGCCAGCAGCCCACACAGGAGCTCTGGAAACACCATATATTTT.